The source of this T cell receptor (beta chain) is a study of T cells in localized non-small cell lung cancer. V was cut by 7 bases and J by 6 bases, with 21 bases left in between. The germline V gene has CDR1 MDHEN and CDR2 SYDVKM. The CDR3 spans 15 residues. Comments on this clone: What it binds is unknown.

The study's findings and limits: A median of roughly 57 clones ranked among the top 100 in tumor appeared in adjacent lung. Uninvolved adjacent lung had the highest recorded T cell clonality, with tumor below it. Patients showing higher blood T cell density tended to see longer overall survival.

Assay: immunoSEQ multiplex PCR; the TCRdb copy retains only in-frame clones and omits some. The sample contains more than 15,000 clones, 70% to 90% of which appear only once. This clonotype was obtained from a female donor of 60 years or more with stage III squamous cell lung carcinoma. J is TRBJ1-2 and V is TRBV28; D unresolved. The sample in question was peripheral blood, obtained before any cancer treatment. CDR3 bases: TGTGCCAGCACAGAAGTGGACGGTGGGGTAGATGGCTACACCTTC. Protein: CASTEVDGGVDGYTF.